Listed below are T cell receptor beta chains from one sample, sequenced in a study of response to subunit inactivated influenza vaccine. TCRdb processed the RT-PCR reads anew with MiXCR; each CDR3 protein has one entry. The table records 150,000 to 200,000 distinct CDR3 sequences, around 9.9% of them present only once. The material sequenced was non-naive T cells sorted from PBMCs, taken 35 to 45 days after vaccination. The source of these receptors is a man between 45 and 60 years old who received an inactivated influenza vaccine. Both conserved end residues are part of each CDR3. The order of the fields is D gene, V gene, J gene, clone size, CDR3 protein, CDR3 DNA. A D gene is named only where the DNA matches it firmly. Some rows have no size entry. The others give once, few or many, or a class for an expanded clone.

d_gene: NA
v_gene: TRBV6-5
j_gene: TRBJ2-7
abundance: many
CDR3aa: CASSYGDFTYEQYF
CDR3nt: TGTGCCAGCAGTTACGGGGATTTCACCTACGAGCAGTACTTC

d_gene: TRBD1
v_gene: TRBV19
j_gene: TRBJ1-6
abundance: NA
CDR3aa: CASRQPGQGNSGLHF
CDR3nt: TGTGCCAGTAGGCAACCGGGACAGGGTAATTCAGGCCTCCACTTT

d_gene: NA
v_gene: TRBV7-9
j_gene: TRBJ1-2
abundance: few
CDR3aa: CASSPTRERGYTF
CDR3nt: TGTGCCAGCAGCCCGACCAGGGAACGCGGCTACACCTTC

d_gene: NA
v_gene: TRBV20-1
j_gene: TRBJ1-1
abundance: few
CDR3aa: CSAPTDGLKNTEAFF
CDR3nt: TGCAGTGCCCCGACTGATGGACTTAAGAACACTGAAGCTTTCTTT

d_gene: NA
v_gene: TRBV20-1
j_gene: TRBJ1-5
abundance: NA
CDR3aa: CSARGQISAENQPQHF
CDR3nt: TGCAGTGCTAGAGGCCAGATTAGCGCTGAGAATCAGCCCCAGCATTTT

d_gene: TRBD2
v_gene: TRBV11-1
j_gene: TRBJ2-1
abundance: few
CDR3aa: CASTRAGGVLREDSYNEQFF
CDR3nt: TGTGCCAGCACCCGGGCCGGGGGAGTCTTGCGGGAGGACTCCTACAATGAGCAGTTCTTC

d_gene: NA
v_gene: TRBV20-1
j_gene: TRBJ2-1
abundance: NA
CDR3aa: CSATSSWQSYNEQFF
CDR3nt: TGCAGTGCTACGTCTAGCTGGCAGTCCTACAATGAGCAGTTCTTC

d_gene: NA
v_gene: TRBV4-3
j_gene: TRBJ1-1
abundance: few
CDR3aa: CASRQRTDTEAFF
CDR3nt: TGCGCCAGCAGACAGCGAACGGACACTGAAGCTTTCTTT

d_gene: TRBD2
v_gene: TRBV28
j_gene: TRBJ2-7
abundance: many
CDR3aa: CASSFGLRAGAYEQYF
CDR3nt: TGTGCCAGCAGTTTTGGTCTACGAGCGGGAGCGTACGAGCAGTACTTC

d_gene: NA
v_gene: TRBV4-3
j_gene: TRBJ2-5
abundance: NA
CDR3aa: CASSQGLGYQETQYF
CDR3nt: TGCGCCAGCAGCCAGGGACTCGGGTATCAAGAGACCCAGTACTTC

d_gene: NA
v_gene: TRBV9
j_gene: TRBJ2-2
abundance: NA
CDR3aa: CASSVATRVGTGELFF
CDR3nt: TGTGCCAGCAGCGTAGCTACCAGGGTCGGCACCGGGGAGCTGTTTTTT